What follows are 9 T cell receptor beta chains derived from one specimen sequenced in a study of OX40 agonist ivuxolimab in advanced cancers. Clones were sequenced by immunoSEQ multiplex PCR, and TCRdb holds only the in-frame ones, with some missing. This sample has 55,000 to 80,000 clones, with about 91% found just once. This specimen was CD4+ or CD8+ T cells sorted from blood, taken in a trial of the OX40 agonist ivuxolimab. These receptors all stem from an adult with an advanced solid tumor such as melanoma, head and neck, liver or kidney cancer.

The chain joins TRBV7-9 to TRBJ1-1, with D perhaps matching TRBD1 (6 bases). V lost 2 bases and J lost 0, with 10 bases in between. Germline lookup yields CDR1 SEHNR and CDR2 FQNEAQ (reference sequence). The CDR3 has 15 amino acids. The CDR3 DNA reads as TGTGCCAGCAGCTTAACCAGGGGAATGAACACTGAAGCTTTCTTT. Protein: CASSLTRGMNTEAFF.

The CDR3 coding sequence is TGCGCCAGCAGCTCACTTAGCGGGAGGGCCATCGGGAATGAGCAGTTCTTC. The encoded protein is CASSSLSGRAIGNEQFF. V is TRBV5-1 and J is TRBJ2-1; 11 positions agree with TRBD2. The CDR3 spans 17 residues. In germline, CDR1 is SGHRS, CDR2 YFSETQ. Germline trimming cut 3 bases from V and 7 bases from J; bases unmatched to any gene: 12.

In this sample, this clone turned up once. This chain joins TRBV29-1 and TRBJ2-1; TRBD1 is a possible D gene (5 bases). Germline V CDR1 and CDR2: SQVTM, ANQGSEA. The CDR3 totals 12 residues. V was pared by 7 bases and J by 2 bases, with 9 bases between. The DNA of the CDR3 is TGCAGCGCCGTGGGGCCCTACAATGAGCAGTTCTTC. It is translated as CSAVGPYNEQFF.

V is TRBV6-5 and J is TRBJ2-7; D remains unclear. This CDR3 has 12 amino acids. Looked up from germline, CDR1 is MNHEY and CDR2 is SVGAGI. The V end lost 6 bases, the J end lost 6 bases, and 12 bases lay between the germline ends. CDR3 protein: CASSFPTGEQYF. In DNA, the CDR3 is TGTGCCAGCAGCTTCCCCACGGGCGAGCAGTACTTC.

The rearrangement uses TRBV7-9 and TRBJ2-2; D unresolved. Per germline, CDR1 SEHNR and CDR2 FQNEAQ (reference sequence). This CDR3 is 12 amino acids long. V was trimmed by 11 bases and J by 3 bases, leaving 10 bases between them. The CDR3 spells CAARRYTGELFF. CDR3 coding DNA: TGTGCCGCCAGGCGGTACACCGGGGAGCTGTTTTTT.

The gene calls are TRBV27 and TRBJ2-7; D is perhaps TRBD1 or TRBD2 (6 bases each). Trimming cost V 6 bases and J 1 base, with 13 bases left between them. The germline gives CDR1 MNHEY, CDR2 SMNVEV (reference sequence). There are 14 residues in the CDR3. The CDR3 region is CASRGGATSYEQYF. For the CDR3, the DNA is TGTGCCAGCAGGGGGGGCGCGACATCCTACGAGCAGTACTTC.

Regarding this clone: One end of the junction does not line up with germline, which may come from a read error. The chain joins TRBV2 to TRBJ1-2; D unresolved. Germline CDR1 SNHLY, CDR2 FYNNEI. The CDR3 sequence is 14 residues long. CDR3 coding DNA: TGTGCCAGCAGCGAAGGGAATTCGGGCTATGGCTACACCTTC. It encodes CASSEGNSGYGYTF.

Points on this clone: The same CDR3 arises from other DNA sequences in this sample as well. The gene calls are TRBV5-1 and TRBJ2-3; possibly TRBD1 for D (5 bases). The CDR3 sequence is 14 residues long. The V end lost 1 base, the J end lost 1 base, and 7 bases lay between the germline ends. Germline CDR1 and CDR2: SGHRS and YFSETQ. Here the CDR3 reads CASSLTGRTDTQYF. In DNA form, the CDR3 reads TGCGCCAGCAGCTTGACAGGACGCACAGATACGCAGTATTTT.

V usage is TRBV6-5 and J usage is TRBJ2-1; 8 positions match TRBD2. Unmatched junction bases numbered 6, after V lost 2 bases and J lost 3 bases. Germline CDR1 reads MNHEY; CDR2 reads SVGAGI. The CDR3 covers 16 residues. In DNA form, the CDR3 reads TGTGCCAGCAGTTACGGTCCCCTAGCGGGCTACAATGAGCAGTTCTTC. It is translated as CASSYGPLAGYNEQFF.